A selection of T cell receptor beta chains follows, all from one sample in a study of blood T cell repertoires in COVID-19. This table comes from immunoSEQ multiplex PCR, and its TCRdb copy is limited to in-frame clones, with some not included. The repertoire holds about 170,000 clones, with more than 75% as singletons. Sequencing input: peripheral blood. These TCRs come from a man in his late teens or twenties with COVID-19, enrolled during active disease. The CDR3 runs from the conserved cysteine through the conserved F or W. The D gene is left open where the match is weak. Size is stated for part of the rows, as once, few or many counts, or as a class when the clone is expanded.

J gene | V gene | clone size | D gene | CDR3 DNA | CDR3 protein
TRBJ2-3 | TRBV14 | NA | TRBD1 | TGTGCCAGCAGCCGACCCCAGGGGGCGAGCCCCCCAGATACGCAGTATTTT | CASSRPQGASPPDTQYF
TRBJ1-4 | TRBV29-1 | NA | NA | TGCAGCGTTGCTGCCTCGGGGGGGGAAAAACTGTTTTTT | CSVAASGGEKLFF
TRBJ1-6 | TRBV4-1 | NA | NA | TGCGCCAGCAGCCAGTCTCAAGGGTTAGCGGTCGGACCCCTCCACTTT | CASSQSQGLAVGPLHF
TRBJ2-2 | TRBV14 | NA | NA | TGTGCCAGCAGCAGGGGCCTAGATCACGGGGAGCTGTTTTTT | CASSRGLDHGELFF
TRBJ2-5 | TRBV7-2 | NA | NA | TGTGCCAGCAGCCCCCAATTAGAGAAGCAAGAGACCCAGTACTTC | CASSPQLEKQETQYF
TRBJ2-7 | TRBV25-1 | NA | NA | TGTGCCAGCAGTGAAATAGCGGCAGGGGGTTCGGAAGAGCAGTACTTC | CASSEIAAGGSEEQYF
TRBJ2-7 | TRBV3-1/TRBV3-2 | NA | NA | TGTGCCAGCAGCCAAGCCCCGCAGGGCTACGAGCAGTACTTC | CASSQAPQGYEQYF
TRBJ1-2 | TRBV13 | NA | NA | TGTGCCAGCAGCCTAGGGGCGGGAAACCACTATGGCTACACCTTC | CASSLGAGNHYGYTF
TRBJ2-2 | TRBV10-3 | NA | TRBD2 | TGTGCCATCAGTGAAGGGACTAGCGGGAGTTTGGTGAACACCGGGGAGCTGTTTTTT | CAISEGTSGSLVNTGELFF
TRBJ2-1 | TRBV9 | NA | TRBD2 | TGTGCCAGCAGCGGTAGCGGGAAAACTTACAATGAGCAGTTCTTC | CASSGSGKTYNEQFF
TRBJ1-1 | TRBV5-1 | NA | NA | TGCGCCAGCAGCTTGGGGGGAGGAGTGGCTGAAGCTTTCTTT | CASSLGGGVAEAFF
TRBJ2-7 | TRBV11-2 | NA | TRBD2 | TGTGCCAGCAGCTTAGGGCCTAGCGGGATCTACGAGCAGTACTTC | CASSLGPSGIYEQYF
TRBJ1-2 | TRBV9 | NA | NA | TGTGCCAGCAGCGTCACAGGAGACGCTTATTATGGCTACACCTTC | CASSVTGDAYYGYTF
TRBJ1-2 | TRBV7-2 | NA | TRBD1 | TGTGCCAGCAGCTCGGGGACAGGGACTGGCTACACCTTC | CASSSGTGTGYTF
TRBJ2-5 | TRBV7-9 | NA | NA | TGTGCCAGCAGCTGGCGACAAGGCTCCCAAGAGACCCAGTACTTC | CASSWRQGSQETQYF
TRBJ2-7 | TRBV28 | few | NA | TGTGCCAGCAGTTTAGGTAGCGGTCTATCCTACGAGCAGTACTTC | CASSLGSGLSYEQYF
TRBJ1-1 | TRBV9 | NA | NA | TGTGCCAGCAGCGTAAGTCAGGGCTCTGAAGCTTTCTTT | CASSVSQGSEAFF
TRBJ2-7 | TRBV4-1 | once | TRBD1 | TGCGCCAGCAGCCAGGTCGGACAGGGGCGGGCCTACGAGCAGTACTTC | CASSQVGQGRAYEQYF
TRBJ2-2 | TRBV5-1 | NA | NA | TGCGCCAGCAGCCCTGCAGGGGTGAACACCGGGGAGCTGTTTTTT | CASSPAGVNTGELFF
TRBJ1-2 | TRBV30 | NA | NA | TGTGCCTGGATTGGTTATCCTTCTAGGGGTAACTATGGCTACACCTTC | CAWIGYPSRGNYGYTF
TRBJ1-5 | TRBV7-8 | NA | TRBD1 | TGTGCCAGCAGCTCCGGGACAGGACGTCTCCTCAATCAGCCCCAGCATTTT | CASSSGTGRLLNQPQHF
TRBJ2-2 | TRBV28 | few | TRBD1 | TGTGCCAGCAGTGTTCCGGGACAGGGGTTCTCCGGGGAGCTGTTTTTT | CASSVPGQGFSGELFF
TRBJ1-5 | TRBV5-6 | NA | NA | TGTGCCAGCAGCCTCCAGGGCCAGCCCCAGCATTTT | CASSLQGQPQHF
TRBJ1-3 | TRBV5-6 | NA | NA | TGTGCCAGCAGCTTCGGTGGAAACACCATATATTTT | CASSFGGNTIYF
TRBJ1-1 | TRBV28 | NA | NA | TGTGCCAGCAGTTTCCAGGTCCTGAACACTGAAGCTTTCTTT | CASSFQVLNTEAFF
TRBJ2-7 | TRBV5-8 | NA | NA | TGTGCCAGCAGCTTGGTCGGGGGAGCCCGCCGGGAGCAGTACTTC | CASSLVGGARREQYF
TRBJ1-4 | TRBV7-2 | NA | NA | TGTGCCAGCAGCTTAGCCCCCAGTGAAAAACTGTTTTTT | CASSLAPSEKLFF
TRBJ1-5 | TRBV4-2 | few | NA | TGTGCCAGCAGCCAAGATGGCCGCAATCAGCCCCAGCATTTT | CASSQDGRNQPQHF
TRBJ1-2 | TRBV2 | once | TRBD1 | TGTGCCAGCATTCAGGGGGAGGTCGACTATGGCTACACCTTC | CASIQGEVDYGYTF
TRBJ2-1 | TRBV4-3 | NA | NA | TGCGCCAGCAGCCAAGATGAGGCGGGGCTAGAATACAATGAGCAGTTCTTC | CASSQDEAGLEYNEQFF
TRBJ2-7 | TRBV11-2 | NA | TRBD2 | TGTGCCAGCAGCCTGTTTCGTAAGACTAGCGACGAGCAGTACTTC | CASSLFRKTSDEQYF
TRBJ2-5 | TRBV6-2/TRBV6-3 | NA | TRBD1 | TGTGCCAGCAGTTACGAGGGACAGGGCTTTGGGACCCAGTACTTC | CASSYEGQGFGTQYF
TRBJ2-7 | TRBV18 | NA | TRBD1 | TGTGCCAGCTCACCACGGGACAGCTCCTACGAGCAGTACTTC | CASSPRDSSYEQYF
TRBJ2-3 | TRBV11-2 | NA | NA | TGTGCCAGCAGCTTAACGGGACTGGCTAGCACAGATACGCAGTATTTT | CASSLTGLASTDTQYF
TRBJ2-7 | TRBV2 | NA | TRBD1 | TGTGCCAGCAGTGGAACAGGGGTTGTTGTTTACGAGCAGTACTTC | CASSGTGVVVYEQYF
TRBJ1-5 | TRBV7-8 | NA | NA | TGTGCCAGCAGCTTAGGGTCGAGTGGCAATCAGCCCCAGCATTTT | CASSLGSSGNQPQHF
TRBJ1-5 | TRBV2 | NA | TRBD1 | TGTGCCAGCAGCCGGGACAGGGGAACCAATCAGCCCCAGCATTTT | CASSRDRGTNQPQHF
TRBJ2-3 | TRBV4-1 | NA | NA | TGCGCCAGCAGCCGACGACTAGATGGGGTGGCGCAGTATTTT | CASSRRLDGVAQYF
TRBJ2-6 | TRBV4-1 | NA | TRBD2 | TGCGCCAGCAGCCAGGTCTGGGGAGGGTCTGGGGCCAACGTCCTGACTTTC | CASSQVWGGSGANVLTF
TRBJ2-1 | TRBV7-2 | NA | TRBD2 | TGTGCCAGCAGCCTTGGGACTAGCGGGCGCCTATCCTCCTACAATGAGCAGTTCTTC | CASSLGTSGRLSSYNEQFF
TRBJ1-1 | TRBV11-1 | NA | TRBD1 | TGTGCCAGCAGACAGGGGTCATTGGGACTCGCTGAAGCTTTCTTT | CASRQGSLGLAEAFF
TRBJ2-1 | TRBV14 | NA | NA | TGTGCCAGCAGCCTTGGGAGTTACAATGAGCAGTTCTTC | CASSLGSYNEQFF
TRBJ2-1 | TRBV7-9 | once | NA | TGTGCCAGCAGCCCAAAAGACAAAAGGGGTGAGCAGTTCTTC | CASSPKDKRGEQFF
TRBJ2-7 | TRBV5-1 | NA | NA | TGCGCCAGCAGCTTGGACCAGGGGTTAGCCTACGAGCAGTACTTC | CASSLDQGLAYEQYF
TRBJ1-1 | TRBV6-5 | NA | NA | TGTGCCAGCAGTTCTATTGGAGGGTGGACTGAAGCTTTCTTT | CASSSIGGWTEAFF
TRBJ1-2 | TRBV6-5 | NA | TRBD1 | TGTGCCAGCAGTTCACAGGGGGTATCTTATGGCTACACCTTC | CASSSQGVSYGYTF
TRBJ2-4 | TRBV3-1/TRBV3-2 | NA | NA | TGTGCCAGCAGCCAAGAAGCAAGCATTCAGTACTTC | CASSQEASIQYF
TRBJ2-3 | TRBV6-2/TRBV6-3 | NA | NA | TGTGCCAGCAGTTACTTACAGGGTAACACAGATACGCAGTATTTT | CASSYLQGNTDTQYF
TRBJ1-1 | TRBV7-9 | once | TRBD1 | TGTGCCAGCAGGGATACAGGGGGCGGCACTGAAGCTTTCTTT | CASRDTGGGTEAFF
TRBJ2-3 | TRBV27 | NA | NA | TGTGCCAGCAGTTTATGGAGGGCAGATACGCAGTATTTT | CASSLWRADTQYF
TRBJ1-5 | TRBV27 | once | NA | TGTGCCAGCAGGTTTAAAGGGGTGACAGGTCTGAGAGGGCCCCAGCATTTT | CASRFKGVTGLRGPQHF
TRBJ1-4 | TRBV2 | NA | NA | TGTGCCAGCAGTGCACAGCCTAATGAAAAACTGCTTTTT | CASSAQPNEKLLF
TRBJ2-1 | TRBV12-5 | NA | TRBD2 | TGTGCTAGTGGTTTGGCCCCTAGCGGGAGCGGTGAGCAGTTCTTC | CASGLAPSGSGEQFF
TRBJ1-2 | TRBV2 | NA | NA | TGTGCCAGCAGTGCGAATGGCAGGGTGGCCTATGGCTACACCTTC | CASSANGRVAYGYTF